This T cell receptor beta chain was recovered during a study of T cell responses to AZD1222 COVID-19 vaccine. Findings and limits, study-wide: Without day 14 samples, only post-peak T cell repertoires were studied.

As to this clone: Antigen specificity is unknown.

The CDR3 totals 13 residues. Germline V gene data show CDR1 as SGHVS and CDR2 as FQNEAQ. V gave up 0 bases and J gave up 4 bases, with 4 bases separating them. Produced via immunoSEQ multiplex PCR; TCRdb's table is partial and in-frame only. Here the sample spans 84,000 or so clones, nearly 90% being singletons. The receptor's source is an adult in good health. The material was peripheral blood, obtained on day 0 of AZD1222 vaccination. V and J are TRBV7-8 and TRBJ1-5; D is unclear. The CDR3 here is CASSLAQNQPQHF. CDR3 in DNA: TGTGCCAGCAGCTTAGCGCAGAATCAGCCCCAGCATTTT.